This T cell receptor (beta chain) emerged from a study of T cell changes during pregnancy in multiple sclerosis. This clone was detected once. CDR1 MDHEN and CDR2 SYDVKM come from the germline V gene. Trimming removed 3 bases from V and 0 bases from J; junction bases left unmatched: 9. This CDR3 is 18 amino acids long. Profiled with immunoSEQ multiplex PCR; TCRdb holds only in-frame clones, not every one. Of tens of thousands of clones listed, roughly 93% are singletons. Specimen: peripheral blood, collected in the third trimester of pregnancy. The chain combines TRBV28 with TRBJ2-3, with 10 bases that match TRBD2. The receptor comes from a female donor with multiple sclerosis, enrolled in a pregnancy study. In DNA, the CDR3 is TGTGCCAGCAGTTTGTCCGTCGGGACTAGCGAAAGCACAGATACGCAGTATTTT. Its translation: CASSLSVGTSESTDTQYF.